This T cell receptor (beta chain) was observed in a study of blood T cell repertoires in COVID-19. Study as a whole: The samples span acute and convalescent COVID-19 from the United States, Italy and Spain. PBMCs, B-cell-depleted T cells, or T cells provided the cDNA or gDNA that made up the material.

Authors' analysis steps: By means of reference gene primer amplification, nucleated cell counts were estimated. TCRdb's copy holds only in-frame clones and misses some; the assay was immunoSEQ multiplex PCR. D and trimming come from the DNA, and the V and J calls and clone size come from that table. Counted here are some 210,000 clones, about nine tenths occurring once; the ten biggest clones make up roughly 6%. With V trimmed by 2 bases and J by 4 bases, 3 bases remained unmatched. The length of the CDR3 is 15 residues. Germline V lookup: CDR1 MNHEY, CDR2 SVGAGI. The source material was peripheral blood. The rearrangement uses TRBV6-5 and TRBJ1-1; 11 bases align to TRBD1. The sequence was obtained from a man aged 60-69 years who had recovered from COVID-19. CDR3 amino acids: CASSYGQGAGTEAFF. As DNA, the CDR3 is TGTGCCAGCAGTTACGGACAGGGGGCCGGCACTGAAGCTTTCTTT.